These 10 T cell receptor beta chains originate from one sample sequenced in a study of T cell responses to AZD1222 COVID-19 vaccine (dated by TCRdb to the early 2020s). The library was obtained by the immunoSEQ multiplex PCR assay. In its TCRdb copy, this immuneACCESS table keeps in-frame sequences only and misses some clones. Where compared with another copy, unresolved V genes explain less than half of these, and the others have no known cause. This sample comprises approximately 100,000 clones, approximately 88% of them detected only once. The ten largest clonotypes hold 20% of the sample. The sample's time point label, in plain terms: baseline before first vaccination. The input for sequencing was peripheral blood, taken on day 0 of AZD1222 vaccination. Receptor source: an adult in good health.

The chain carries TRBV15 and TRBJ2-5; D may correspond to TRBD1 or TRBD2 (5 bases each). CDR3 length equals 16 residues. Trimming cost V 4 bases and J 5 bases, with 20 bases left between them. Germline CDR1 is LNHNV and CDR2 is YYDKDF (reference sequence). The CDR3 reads CATSTGPAMGMETQYF. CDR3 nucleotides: TGTGCCACCAGCACGGGGCCAGCTATGGGTATGGAGACCCAGTACTTC. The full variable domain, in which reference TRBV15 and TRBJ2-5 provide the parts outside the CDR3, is DAMVIQNPRYQVTQFGKPVTLSCSQTLNHNVMYWYQQKSSQAPKLLFHYYDKDFNNEADTPDNFQSRRPNTSFCFLDIRSPGLGDTAMYLCATSTGPAMGMETQYFGPGTRLLVL.

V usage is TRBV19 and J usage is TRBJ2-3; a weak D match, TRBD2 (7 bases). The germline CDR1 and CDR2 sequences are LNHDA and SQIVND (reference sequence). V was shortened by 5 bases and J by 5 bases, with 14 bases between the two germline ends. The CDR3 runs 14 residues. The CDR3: CASSLGGALDTQYF. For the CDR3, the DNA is TGTGCCAGTAGTTTAGGGGGGGCCTTAGATACGCAGTATTTT.

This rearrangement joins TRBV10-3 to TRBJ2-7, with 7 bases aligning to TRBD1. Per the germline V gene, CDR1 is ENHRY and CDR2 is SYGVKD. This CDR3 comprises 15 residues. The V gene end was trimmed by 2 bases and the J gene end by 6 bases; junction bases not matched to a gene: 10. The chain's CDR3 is CAISETRTGVGEQYF. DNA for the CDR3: TGTGCCATCAGTGAGACCCGGACAGGTGTTGGCGAGCAGTACTTC.

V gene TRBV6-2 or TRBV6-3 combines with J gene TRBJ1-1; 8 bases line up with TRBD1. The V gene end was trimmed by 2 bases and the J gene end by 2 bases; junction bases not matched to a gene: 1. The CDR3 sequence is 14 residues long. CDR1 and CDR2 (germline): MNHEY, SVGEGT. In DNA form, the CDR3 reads TGTGCCAGCAGTTACCAGGGGGCAAACACTGAAGCTTTCTTT. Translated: CASSYQGANTEAFF.

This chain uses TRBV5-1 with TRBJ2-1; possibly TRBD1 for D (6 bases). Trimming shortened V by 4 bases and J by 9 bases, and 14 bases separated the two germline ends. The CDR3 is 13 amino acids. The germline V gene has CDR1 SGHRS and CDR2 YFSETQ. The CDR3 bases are TGCGCCAGCAGCAGCCAAAACAGGGTTGAGCAGTTCTTC. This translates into CASSSQNRVEQFF.

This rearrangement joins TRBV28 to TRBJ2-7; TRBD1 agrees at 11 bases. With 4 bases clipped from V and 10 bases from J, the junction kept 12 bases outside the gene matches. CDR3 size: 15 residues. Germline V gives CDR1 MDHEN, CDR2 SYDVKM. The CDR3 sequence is CASSSSGTGGMGQYF. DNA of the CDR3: TGTGCCAGCAGTTCCTCCGGGACAGGGGGAATGGGTCAGTACTTC.

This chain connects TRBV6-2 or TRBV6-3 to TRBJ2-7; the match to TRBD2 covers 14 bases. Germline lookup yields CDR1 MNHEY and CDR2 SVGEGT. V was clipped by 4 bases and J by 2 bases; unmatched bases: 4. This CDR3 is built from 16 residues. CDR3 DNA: TGTGCCAGCAGTTGGGGACTAGCGGGAGATCCCTACGAGCAGTACTTC. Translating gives CASSWGLAGDPYEQYF.

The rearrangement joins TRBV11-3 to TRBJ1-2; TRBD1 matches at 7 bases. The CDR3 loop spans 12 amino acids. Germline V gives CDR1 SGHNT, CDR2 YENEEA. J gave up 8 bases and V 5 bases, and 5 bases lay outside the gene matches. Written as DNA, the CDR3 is TGTGCCAGCAGCGCACAGGGGAGAGGCTACACCTTC. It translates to CASSAQGRGYTF. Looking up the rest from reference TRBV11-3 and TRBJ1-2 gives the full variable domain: EAGVVQSPRYKIIEKKQPVAFWCNPISGHNTLYWYLQNLGQGPELLIRYENEEAVDDSQLPKDRFSAERLKGVDSTLKIQPAELGDSAVYLCASSAQGRGYTFGSGTRLTVV.

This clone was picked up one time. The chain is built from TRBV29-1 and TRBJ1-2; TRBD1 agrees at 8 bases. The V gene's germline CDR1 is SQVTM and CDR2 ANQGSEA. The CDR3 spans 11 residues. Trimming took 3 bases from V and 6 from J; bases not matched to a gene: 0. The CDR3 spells CSVETGDGYTF. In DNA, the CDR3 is TGCAGCGTTGAGACAGGGGATGGCTACACCTTC. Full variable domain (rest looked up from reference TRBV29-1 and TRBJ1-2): SAVISQKPSRDICQRGTSLTIQCQVDSQVTMMFWYRQQPGQSLTLIATANQGSEATYESGFVIDKFPISRPNLTFSTLTVSNMSPEDSSIYLCSVETGDGYTFGSGTRLTVV.

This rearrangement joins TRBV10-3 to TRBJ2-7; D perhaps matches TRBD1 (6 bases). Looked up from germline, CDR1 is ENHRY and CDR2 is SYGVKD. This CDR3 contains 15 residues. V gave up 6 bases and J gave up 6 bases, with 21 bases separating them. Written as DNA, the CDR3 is TGTGCCATCAGAGAAAGACAGGACACAAATGGCGAGCAGTACTTC. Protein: CAIRERQDTNGEQYF.